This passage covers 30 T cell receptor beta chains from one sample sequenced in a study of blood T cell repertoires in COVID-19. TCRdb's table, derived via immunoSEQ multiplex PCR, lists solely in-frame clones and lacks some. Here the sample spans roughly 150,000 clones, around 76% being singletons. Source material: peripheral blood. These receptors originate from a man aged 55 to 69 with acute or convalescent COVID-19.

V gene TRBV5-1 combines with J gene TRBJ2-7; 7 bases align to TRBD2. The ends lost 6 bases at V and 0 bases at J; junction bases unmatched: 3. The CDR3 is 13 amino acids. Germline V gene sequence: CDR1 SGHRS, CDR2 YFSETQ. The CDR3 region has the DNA TGCGCCAGCAAGCCTAGCGGCTCCTACGAGCAGTACTTC. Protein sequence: CASKPSGSYEQYF.

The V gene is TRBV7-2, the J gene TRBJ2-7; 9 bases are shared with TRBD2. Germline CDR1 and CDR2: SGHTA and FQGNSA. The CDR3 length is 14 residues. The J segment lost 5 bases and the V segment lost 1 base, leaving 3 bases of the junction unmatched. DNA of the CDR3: TGTGCCAGCAGCTTAGTGGCTAGCGGGAACGAGCAGTACTTC. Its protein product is CASSLVASGNEQYF.

CDR3 loop: CASGGLAYNEQFF. The CDR3, as DNA: TGTGCCAGTGGGGGACTTGCGTACAATGAGCAGTTCTTC. The chain is built from TRBV2 and TRBJ2-1, with D possibly TRBD2 on 6 matching bases. V dropped 9 bases and J dropped 4 bases, with 13 bases sitting between them. The CDR3 spans 13 residues. Germline V CDR1 and CDR2: SNHLY, FYNNEI.

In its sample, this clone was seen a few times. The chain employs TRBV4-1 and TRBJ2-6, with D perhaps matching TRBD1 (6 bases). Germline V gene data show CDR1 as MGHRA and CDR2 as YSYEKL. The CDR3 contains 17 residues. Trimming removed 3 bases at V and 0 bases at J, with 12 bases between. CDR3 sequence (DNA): TGCGCCAGCAGCCACAGGGGAGAACTCTCTGGGGCCAACGTCCTGACTTTC. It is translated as CASSHRGELSGANVLTF.

Written as DNA, the CDR3 is TGTGCCAGCTCACCAGGGCTTCGGGGGTTGAACACTGAAGCTTTCTTT. As protein: CASSPGLRGLNTEAFF. The chain has TRBV18 and TRBJ1-1; D is perhaps TRBD1 (5 bases). The germline V gene has CDR1 KGHSH and CDR2 LQKENI. V lost 2 bases and J 0 bases, leaving 13 bases between the germline ends. The CDR3 totals 16 residues.

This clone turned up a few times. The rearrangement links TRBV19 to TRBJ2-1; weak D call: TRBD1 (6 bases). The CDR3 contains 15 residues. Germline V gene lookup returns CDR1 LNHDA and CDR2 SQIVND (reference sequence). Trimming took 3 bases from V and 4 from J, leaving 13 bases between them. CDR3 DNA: TGTGCCAGTAGTATTGAAGGGGGTCCGTACAATGAGCAGTTCTTC. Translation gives CASSIEGGPYNEQFF.

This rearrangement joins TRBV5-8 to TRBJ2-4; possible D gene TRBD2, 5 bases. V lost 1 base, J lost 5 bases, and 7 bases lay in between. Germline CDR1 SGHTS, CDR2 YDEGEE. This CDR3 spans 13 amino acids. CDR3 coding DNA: TGTGCCAGCAGCTTGCAAGCGGAAAACATTCAGTACTTC. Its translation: CASSLQAENIQYF.

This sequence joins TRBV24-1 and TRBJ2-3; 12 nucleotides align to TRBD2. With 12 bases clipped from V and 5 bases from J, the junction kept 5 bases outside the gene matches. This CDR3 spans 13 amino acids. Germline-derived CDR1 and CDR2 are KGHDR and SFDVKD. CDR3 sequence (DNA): TGTGCCTCTGGGGGACTAGCGGGAGATACGCAGTATTTT. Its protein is CASGGLAGDTQYF.

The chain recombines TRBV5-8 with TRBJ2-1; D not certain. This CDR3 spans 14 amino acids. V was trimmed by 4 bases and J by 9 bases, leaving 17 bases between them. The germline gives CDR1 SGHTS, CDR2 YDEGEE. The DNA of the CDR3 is TGTGCCAGCAGCCCGGTGAATAGCCTCACTGAGCAGTTCTTC. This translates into CASSPVNSLTEQFF.

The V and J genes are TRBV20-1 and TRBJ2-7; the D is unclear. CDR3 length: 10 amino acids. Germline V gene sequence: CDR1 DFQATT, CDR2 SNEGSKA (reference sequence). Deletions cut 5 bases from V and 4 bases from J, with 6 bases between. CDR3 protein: CSAGPYEQYF. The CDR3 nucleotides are TGCAGTGCTGGCCCGTACGAGCAGTACTTC.

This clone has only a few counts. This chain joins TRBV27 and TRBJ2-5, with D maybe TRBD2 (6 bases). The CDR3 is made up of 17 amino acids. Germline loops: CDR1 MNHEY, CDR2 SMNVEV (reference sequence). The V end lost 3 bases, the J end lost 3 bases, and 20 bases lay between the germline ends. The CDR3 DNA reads TGTGCCAGCAGTTTGGGTCGGGGAGTTAGCGGAAAAGAGACCCAGTACTTC. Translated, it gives CASSLGRGVSGKETQYF.

The CDR3 DNA reads TGTGCCAGCAGCTTAGGCAGGGGGCTGGCCGGGGAGCTGTTTTTT. It specifies CASSLGRGLAGELFF. The V call is TRBV7-2, the J call TRBJ2-2, with TRBD1 matching over 8 bases. V lost 1 base and J lost 6; bases outside the gene matches: 4. The germline V gene encodes CDR1 SGHTA and CDR2 FQGNSA. The CDR3 consists of 15 residues.

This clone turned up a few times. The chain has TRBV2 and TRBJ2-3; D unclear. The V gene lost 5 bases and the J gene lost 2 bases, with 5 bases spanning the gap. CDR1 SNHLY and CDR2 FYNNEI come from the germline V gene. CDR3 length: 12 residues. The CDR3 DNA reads TGTGCCAGCAGTCCTACCACAGATACGCAGTATTTT. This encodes CASSPTTDTQYF.

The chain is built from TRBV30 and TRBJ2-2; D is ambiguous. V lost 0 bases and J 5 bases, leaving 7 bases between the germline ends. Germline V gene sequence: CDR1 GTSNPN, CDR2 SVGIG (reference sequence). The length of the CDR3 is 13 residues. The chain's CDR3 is CAWSVLRTGELFF. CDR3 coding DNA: TGTGCCTGGAGTGTACTCCGGACCGGGGAGCTGTTTTTT.

The CDR3, as DNA: TGTGCCAGCAGTGGGCTAGAAGTCACAGATACGCAGTATTTT. This sequence encodes CASSGLEVTDTQYF. This chain links TRBV25-1 with TRBJ2-3; D ambiguous. The V end lost 4 bases, the J end lost 2 bases, and 10 bases lay between the germline ends. Germline loops: CDR1 MGHDK, CDR2 SYGVNS. The CDR3 is 14 amino acids.

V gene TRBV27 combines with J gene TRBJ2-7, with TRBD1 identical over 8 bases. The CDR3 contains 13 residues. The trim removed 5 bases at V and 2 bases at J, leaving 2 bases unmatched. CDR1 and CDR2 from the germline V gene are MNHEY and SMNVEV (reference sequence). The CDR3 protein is CASSDRGTYEQYF. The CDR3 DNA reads TGTGCCAGCAGTGACAGGGGAACCTACGAGCAGTACTTC.

The CDR3 coding sequence is TGTGCCTGGAGTGCGACAGGGACGCCTGAAGCTTTCTTT. This codes for CAWSATGTPEAFF. The gene calls are TRBV30 and TRBJ1-1, with 7 bases aligning to TRBD1. Germline CDR1 and CDR2: GTSNPN and SVGIG (reference sequence). The CDR3 length is 13 residues. V lost 1 base and J lost 6; bases outside the gene matches: 5.

CDR3 amino acids: CASSEARDTSSTDTQYF. CDR3 nucleotide sequence: TGTGCCAGCAGTGAAGCAAGGGACACCTCTAGCACAGATACGCAGTATTTT. V is TRBV6-1 and J is TRBJ2-3; TRBD1 might be the D (6 bases). Germline V gene data show CDR1 as MNHNS and CDR2 as SASEGT. The length of the CDR3 is 17 residues. V dropped 0 bases and J dropped 0 bases, with 13 bases sitting between them.

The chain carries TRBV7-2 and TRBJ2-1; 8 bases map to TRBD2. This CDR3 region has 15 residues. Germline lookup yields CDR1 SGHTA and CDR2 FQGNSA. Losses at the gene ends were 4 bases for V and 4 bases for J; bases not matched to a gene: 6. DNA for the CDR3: TGTGCCAGCAGCTCCAGCGGGGGTCCTTACAATGAGCAGTTCTTC. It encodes CASSSSGGPYNEQFF.

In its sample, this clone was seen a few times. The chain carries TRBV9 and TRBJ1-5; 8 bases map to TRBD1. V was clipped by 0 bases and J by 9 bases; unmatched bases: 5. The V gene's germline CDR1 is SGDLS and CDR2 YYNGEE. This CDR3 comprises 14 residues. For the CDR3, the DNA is TGTGCCAGCAGCGTAGGACAGGGGATGGGGCCCCAGCATTTT. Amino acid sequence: CASSVGQGMGPQHF.

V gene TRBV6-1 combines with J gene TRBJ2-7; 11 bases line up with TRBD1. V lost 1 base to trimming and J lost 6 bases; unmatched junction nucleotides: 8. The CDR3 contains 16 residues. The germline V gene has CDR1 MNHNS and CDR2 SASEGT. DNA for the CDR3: TGTGCCAGCAGTGAAGACCGTTGGGACAGGGGGTCCGAGCAGTACTTC. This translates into CASSEDRWDRGSEQYF.

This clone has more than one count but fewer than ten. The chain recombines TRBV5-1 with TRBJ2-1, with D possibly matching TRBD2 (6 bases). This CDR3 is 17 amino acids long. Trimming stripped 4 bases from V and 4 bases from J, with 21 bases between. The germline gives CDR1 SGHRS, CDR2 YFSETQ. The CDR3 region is CASSAGGNREWYNEQFF. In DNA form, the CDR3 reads TGCGCCAGCAGCGCTGGGGGGAATCGGGAGTGGTACAATGAGCAGTTCTTC.

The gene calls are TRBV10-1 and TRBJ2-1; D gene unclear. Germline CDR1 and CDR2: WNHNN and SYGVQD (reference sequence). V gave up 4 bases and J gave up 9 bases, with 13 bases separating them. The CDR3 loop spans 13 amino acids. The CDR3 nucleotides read TGCGCCAGCAGTGCCCACGGTGAAAGTGAGCAGTTCTTC. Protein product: CASSAHGESEQFF.

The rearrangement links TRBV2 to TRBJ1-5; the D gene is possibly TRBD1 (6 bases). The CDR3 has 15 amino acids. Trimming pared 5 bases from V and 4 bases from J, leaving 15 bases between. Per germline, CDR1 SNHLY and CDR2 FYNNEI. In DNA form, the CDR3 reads TGTGCCAGCAGTTCTTTGGGGGGGACAAATCAGCCCCAGCATTTT. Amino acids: CASSSLGGTNQPQHF. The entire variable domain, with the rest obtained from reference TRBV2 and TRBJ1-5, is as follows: EPEVTQTPSHQVTQMGQEVILRCVPISNHLYFYWYRQILGQKVEFLVSFYNNEISEKSEIFDDQFSVERPDGSNFTLKIRSTKLEDSAMYFCASSSLGGTNQPQHFGDGTRLSIL.

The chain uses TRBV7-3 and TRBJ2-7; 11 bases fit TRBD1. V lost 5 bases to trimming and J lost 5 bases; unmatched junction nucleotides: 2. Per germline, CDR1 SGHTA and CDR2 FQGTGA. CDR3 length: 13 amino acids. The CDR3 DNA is TGTGCCAGCAGCAAGGGACAGGGGGACGAGCAGTACTTC. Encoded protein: CASSKGQGDEQYF.

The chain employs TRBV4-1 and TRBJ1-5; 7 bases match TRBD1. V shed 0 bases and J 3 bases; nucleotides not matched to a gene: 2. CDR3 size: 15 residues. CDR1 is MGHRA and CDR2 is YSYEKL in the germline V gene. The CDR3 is CASSQDTGANQPQHF. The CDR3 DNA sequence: TGCGCCAGCAGCCAAGATACAGGGGCCAATCAGCCCCAGCATTTT.

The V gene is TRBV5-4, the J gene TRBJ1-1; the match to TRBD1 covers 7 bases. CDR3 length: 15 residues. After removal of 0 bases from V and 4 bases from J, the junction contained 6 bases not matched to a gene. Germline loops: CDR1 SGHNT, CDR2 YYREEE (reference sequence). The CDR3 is CASSLVGQLGTEAFF. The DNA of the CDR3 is TGTGCCAGCAGCTTGGTGGGACAGTTGGGCACTGAAGCTTTCTTT.

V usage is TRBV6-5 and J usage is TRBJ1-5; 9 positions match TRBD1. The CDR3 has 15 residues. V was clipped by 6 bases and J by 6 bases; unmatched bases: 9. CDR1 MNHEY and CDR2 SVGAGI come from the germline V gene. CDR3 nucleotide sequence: TGTGCCAGCAGCCGGGACAGGGACCCCAGTCAGCCCCAGCATTTT. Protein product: CASSRDRDPSQPQHF.

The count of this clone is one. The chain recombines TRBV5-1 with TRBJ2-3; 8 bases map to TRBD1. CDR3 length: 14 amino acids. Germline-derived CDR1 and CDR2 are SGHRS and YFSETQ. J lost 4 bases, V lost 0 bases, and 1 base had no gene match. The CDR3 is CASSLGTGSDTQYF. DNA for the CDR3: TGCGCCAGCAGCTTGGGGACAGGGTCAGATACGCAGTATTTT. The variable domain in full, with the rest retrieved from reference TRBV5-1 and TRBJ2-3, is KAGVTQTPRYLIKTRGQQVTLSCSPISGHRSVSWYQQTPGQGLQFLFEYFSETQRNKGNFPGRFSGRQFSNSRSEMNVSTLELGDSALYLCASSLGTGSDTQYFGPGTRLTVL.

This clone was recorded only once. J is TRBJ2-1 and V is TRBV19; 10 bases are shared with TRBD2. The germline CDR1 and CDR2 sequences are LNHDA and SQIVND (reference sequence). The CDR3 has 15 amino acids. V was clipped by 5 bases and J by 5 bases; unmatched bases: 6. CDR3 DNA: TGTGCCAGTAGTCTCGGACTAGCGGACAACAATGAGCAGTTCTTC. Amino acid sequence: CASSLGLADNNEQFF.